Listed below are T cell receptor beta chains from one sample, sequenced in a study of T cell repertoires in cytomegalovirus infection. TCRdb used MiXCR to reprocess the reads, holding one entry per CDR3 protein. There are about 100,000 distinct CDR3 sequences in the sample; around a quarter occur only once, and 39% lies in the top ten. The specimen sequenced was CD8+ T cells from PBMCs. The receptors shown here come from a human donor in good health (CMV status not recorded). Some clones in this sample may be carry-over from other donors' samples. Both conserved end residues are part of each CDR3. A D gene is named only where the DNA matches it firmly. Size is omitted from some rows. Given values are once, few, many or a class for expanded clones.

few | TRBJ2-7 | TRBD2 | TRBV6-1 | TGTGCCAGCAGTTCTGACGGGGGGTACTACGAGCAGTACTTC | CASSSDGGYYEQYF
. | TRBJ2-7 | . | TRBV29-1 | TGCAGCGTTGAAGACGAATACGAGCAGTACTTC | CSVEDEYEQYF
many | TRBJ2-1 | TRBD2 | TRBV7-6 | TGTGCCAGCAGCGACGCGGGAGGCCCCACCAATGAGCAGTTCTTC | CASSDAGGPTNEQFF
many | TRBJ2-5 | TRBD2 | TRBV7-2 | TGTGCCAGCAGGGAAACAGGGATCGGACTAGCGGGGGCCACCCAAGAGACCCAGTACTTC | CASRETGIGLAGATQETQYF
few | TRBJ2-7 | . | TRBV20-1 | TGCAGTGCTAGAGGGATTTATGGGGGCTCCTACGAGCAGTACTTC | CSARGIYGGSYEQYF
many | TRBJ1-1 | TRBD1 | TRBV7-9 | TGTGCCAGCACCGGACAGGGGAAAGAAGCTTTCTTT | CASTGQGKEAFF
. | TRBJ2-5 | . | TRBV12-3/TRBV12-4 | TGTGCCAGCAGGGGGGCCCGGGGGACCCAGTACTTC | CASRGARGTQYF
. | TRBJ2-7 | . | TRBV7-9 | TGTGCCAGCAGCTTAGCGGGAGCCGACTACGAGCAGTACTTC | CASSLAGADYEQYF
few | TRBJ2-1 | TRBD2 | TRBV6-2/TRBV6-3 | TGTGCCAGCAGTCAGAGGACTAGCGTGCACAATGAGCAGTTCTTC | CASSQRTSVHNEQFF
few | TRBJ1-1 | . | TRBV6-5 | TGTGCCAGCAGGTCTATGGCTCTGGACACTGAAGCTTTCTTT | CASRSMALDTEAFF
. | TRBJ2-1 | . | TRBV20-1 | TGCAGTGCTAACTGGGACCTAGACGTAAATGAGCAGTTCTTC | CSANWDLDVNEQFF
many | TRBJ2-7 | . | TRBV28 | TGTGCCAGCAGCCCCGTGGACGGTGGCTACGAGCAGTACTTC | CASSPVDGGYEQYF
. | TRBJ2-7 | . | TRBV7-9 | TGTGCCAGCAGCTCTCGAGACAATCCCTACGAGCAGTACTTC | CASSSRDNPYEQYF
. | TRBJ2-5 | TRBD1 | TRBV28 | TGTGCCAGCAGCCTGACAGGGGGCGCAGGGGAGACCCAGTACTTC | CASSLTGGAGETQYF
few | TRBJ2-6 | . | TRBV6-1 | TGTGCCAGCACCGACCCCTGGACCCCAGGGGGGAATCAAGCTGGGGCCAACGTCCTGACTTTC | CASTDPWTPGGNQAGANVLTF
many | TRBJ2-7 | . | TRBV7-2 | TGTGCCAGCAGCCCCCCCGGCCCCTCCCCCTACGAGCAGTACTTC | CASSPPGPSPYEQYF
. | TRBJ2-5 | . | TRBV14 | TGTGCCAGCAGCCCGCGACTCCCGTCAGAGACCCAGTACTTC | CASSPRLPSETQYF
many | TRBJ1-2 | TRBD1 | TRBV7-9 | TGTGCCAGCAGCCCCGGACAGGGCATGGGCTATGGCTACACCTTC | CASSPGQGMGYGYTF
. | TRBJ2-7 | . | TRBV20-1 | TGCAGTGCTACTTCACTCGGCGAGCAGTACTTC | CSATSLGEQYF
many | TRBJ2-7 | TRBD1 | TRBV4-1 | TGCGCCAGCAGCCACCGGGACAGGGGTGTCTACGAGCAGTACTTC | CASSHRDRGVYEQYF
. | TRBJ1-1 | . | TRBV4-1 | TGCGCCAGCAGCCAAGAAGCCGGGAAAATGAACACTGAAGCTTTCTTT | CASSQEAGKMNTEAFF
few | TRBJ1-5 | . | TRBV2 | TGTGCCAGCAGTGACGGACAGTATAGCAATCAGCCCCAGCATTTT | CASSDGQYSNQPQHF
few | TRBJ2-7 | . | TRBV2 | TGTGCCACCATCTCCGACAGGTCCAGCTACGAGCAGTACTTC | CATISDRSSYEQYF
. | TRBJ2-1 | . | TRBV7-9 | TGTGCCAGCAGACAGCAGGGGGGGCTCAATGAGCAGTTCTTC | CASRQQGGLNEQFF
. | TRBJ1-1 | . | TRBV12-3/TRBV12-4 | TGTGCCAGCAGTCCCGACGGACGTCCGGGAGCGGCTTTCTTT | CASSPDGRPGAAFF
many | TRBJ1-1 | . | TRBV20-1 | TGCAGTGCTAGAGATCAGGAGAGCAACACTGAAGCTTTCTTT | CSARDQESNTEAFF
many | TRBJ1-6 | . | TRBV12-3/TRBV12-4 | TGTGCCAGCAGTTTGGGGCAACCCTCCTATAATTCACCCCTCCACTTT | CASSLGQPSYNSPLHF
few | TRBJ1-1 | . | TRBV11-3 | TGTGCCAGCACTGGCGGGGAAGAGGGGAACACTGAAGCTTTCTTT | CASTGGEEGNTEAFF
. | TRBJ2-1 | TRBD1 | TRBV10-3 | TGTGCCATCAGTGAGTCTACGGACAGGGACAATGAGCAGTTCTTC | CAISESTDRDNEQFF
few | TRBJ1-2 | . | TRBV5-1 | TGCGCCAGCAGCTTGGCCGGTTCGGGGGCCTATGGCTACACCTTC | CASSLAGSGAYGYTF
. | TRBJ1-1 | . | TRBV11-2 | TGTGCCAGCAGCACCCCCCGGGGCGTGAACACTGAAGCTTTCTTT | CASSTPRGVNTEAFF
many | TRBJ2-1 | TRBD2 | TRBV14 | TGTGCCAGCAGCCGACCGGGGGGGACCTACAATGAGCAGTTCTTC | CASSRPGGTYNEQFF
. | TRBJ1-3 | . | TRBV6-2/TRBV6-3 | TGTGCCAGCAGTTACGACAAACGCTCTGGAAACACCATATATTTT | CASSYDKRSGNTIYF
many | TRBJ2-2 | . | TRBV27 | TGTGCCAGCAGTACCGGGACGGAGCCCGGGGAGCTGTTTTTT | CASSTGTEPGELFF
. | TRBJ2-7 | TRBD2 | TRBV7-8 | TGTGCCAGCACCCCTTGGGGGGAGGGCCTCTACGAGCAGTACTTC | CASTPWGEGLYEQYF
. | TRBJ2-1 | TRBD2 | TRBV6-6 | TGTGCCAGCAGTTACTCACCGACGCGGGAGCTCTACAATGAGCAGTTCTTC | CASSYSPTRELYNEQFF
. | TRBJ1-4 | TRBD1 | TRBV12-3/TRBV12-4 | TGTGCCAGCAGTTGGACAGGGGTTAATGAAAAACTGTTTTTT | CASSWTGVNEKLFF
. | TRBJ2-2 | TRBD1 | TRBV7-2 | TGTGCCAGCAGCTTAGGGATTATTCTCGGACAGGGGAGTATCACCGGGGAGCTGTTTTTT | CASSLGIILGQGSITGELFF
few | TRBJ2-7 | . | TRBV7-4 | TGTGCCAGCAGCCCCCGGGACAAGCAGTACTTC | CASSPRDKQYF
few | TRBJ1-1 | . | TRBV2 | TGTGCCAGCAGCAAAGGTGTGGGGGACACTGAAGCTTTCTTT | CASSKGVGDTEAFF
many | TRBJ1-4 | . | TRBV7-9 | TGTGCCAGCAGCAAAGGAGGCGGGGGCGAGACTAATGAAAAACTGTTTTTT | CASSKGGGGETNEKLFF
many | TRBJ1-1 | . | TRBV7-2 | TGTGCCAGCAGCCGTATAGGGGGGGTCGGTGGTGTGAACACTGAAGCTTTCTTT | CASSRIGGVGGVNTEAFF
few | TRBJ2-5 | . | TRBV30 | TGTGCCTGGAGTTTCGCCGAGACCCAGTACTTC | CAWSFAETQYF
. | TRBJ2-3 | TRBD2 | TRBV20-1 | TGCAGTGCCCCCGGGAAGCGGGGGCCCACAGATACGCAGTATTTT | CSAPGKRGPTDTQYF
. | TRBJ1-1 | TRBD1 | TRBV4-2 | TGTGCCAGCAGCCCTTCGGCCCGACAGGGGACTGAAGCTTTCTTT | CASSPSARQGTEAFF
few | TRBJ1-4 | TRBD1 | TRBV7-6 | TGTGCCAGCAGCTCGACAGGGAATGAAAAACTGTTTTTT | CASSSTGNEKLFF
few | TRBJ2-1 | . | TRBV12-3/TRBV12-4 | TGTGCCAGCAGTTTTTCGCTAGTGGGAAAGGATGAGCAGTTCTTC | CASSFSLVGKDEQFF
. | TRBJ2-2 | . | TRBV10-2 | TGCGCCAGCAGTGACCCCGGCAGGACCAACACCGGGGAGCTGTTTTTT | CASSDPGRTNTGELFF
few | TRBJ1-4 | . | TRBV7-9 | TGTGCCAGCAAACCCCCCTTGGGGACTGGAACTAATGAAAAACTGTTTTTT | CASKPPLGTGTNEKLFF
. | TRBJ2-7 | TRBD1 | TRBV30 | TGTGCCTGGAGTGGGACAGGGGACGAGCAGTACTTC | CAWSGTGDEQYF
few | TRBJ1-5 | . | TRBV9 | TGTGCCAGCAGCGTAGGGGACTATAGCAATCAGCCCCAGCATTTT | CASSVGDYSNQPQHF
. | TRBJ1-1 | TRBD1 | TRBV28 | TGTGCCAGCATCCCGGACAGGGGGAACACTGAAGCTTTCTTT | CASIPDRGNTEAFF
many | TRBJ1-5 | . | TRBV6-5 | TGTGCCAGCAGTTACTTTCGTCCAGGGACACTCAATCAGCCCCAGCATTTT | CASSYFRPGTLNQPQHF
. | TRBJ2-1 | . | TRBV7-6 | TGTGCCAGCAGCGCCCCTGCAGTGGGAGAGGCCTACAATGAGCAGTTCTTC | CASSAPAVGEAYNEQFF